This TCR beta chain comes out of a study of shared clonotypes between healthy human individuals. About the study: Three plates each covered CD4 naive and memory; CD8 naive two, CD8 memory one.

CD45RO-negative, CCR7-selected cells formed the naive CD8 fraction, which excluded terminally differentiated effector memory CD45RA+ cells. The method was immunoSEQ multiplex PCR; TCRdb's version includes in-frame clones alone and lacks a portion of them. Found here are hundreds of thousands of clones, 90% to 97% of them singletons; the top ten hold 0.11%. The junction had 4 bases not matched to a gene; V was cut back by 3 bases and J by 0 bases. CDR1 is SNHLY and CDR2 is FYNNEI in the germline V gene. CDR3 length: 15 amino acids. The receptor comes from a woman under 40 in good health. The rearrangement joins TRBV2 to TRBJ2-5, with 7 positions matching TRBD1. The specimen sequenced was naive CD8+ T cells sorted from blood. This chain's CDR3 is CASSDDRVNQETQYF. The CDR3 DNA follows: TGTGCCAGCAGTGACGACAGGGTTAACCAAGAGACCCAGTACTTC.